The source of this T cell receptor (beta chain) is a study of T cell responses to AZD1222 COVID-19 vaccine. The V and J ends lost 4 bases and 3 bases, in that order; junction bases with no gene match: 4. Germline V CDR1 and CDR2: MGHRA, YSYEKL. This CDR3 is 15 amino acids long. In the case of this clone: What it binds is unknown.

Libraries were prepared by immunoSEQ multiplex PCR; TCRdb keeps only in-frame clonotypes and omits some of them. The sample records under 50,000 clones, 75% to 90% being singletons. Study-wide points: White British people made up most donors, females outnumbered males, and clonal diversity was possibly underestimated. Only a handful of people who got AZD1222 tested seropositive at baseline. Along spike, vaccine-associated CD4 TCRs were found throughout, with dominance at 160-218 and 743-854.

Sequencing was performed on peripheral blood, taken 28 days after the second AZD1222 dose. The clonotype was recovered from an adult who received the AZD1222 COVID-19 vaccine. The chain uses TRBV4-1 and TRBJ1-4; 8 bases agree with TRBD1. The DNA of the CDR3 is TGCGCCAGCAGCCCCGGACAGGGCCCTAATGAAAAACTGTTTTTT. Translating it yields CASSPGQGPNEKLFF.